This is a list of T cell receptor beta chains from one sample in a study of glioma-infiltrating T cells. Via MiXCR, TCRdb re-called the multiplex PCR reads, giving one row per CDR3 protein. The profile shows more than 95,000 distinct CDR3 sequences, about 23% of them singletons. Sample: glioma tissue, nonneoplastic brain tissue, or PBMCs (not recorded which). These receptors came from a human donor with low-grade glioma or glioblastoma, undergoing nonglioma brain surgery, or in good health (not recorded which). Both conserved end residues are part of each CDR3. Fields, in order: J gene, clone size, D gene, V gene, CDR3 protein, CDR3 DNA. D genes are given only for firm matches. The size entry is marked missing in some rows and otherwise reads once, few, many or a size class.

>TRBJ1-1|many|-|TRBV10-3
CAISESKAGIHGAFF
TGTGCCATCAGTGAGTCGAAGGCAGGGATACATGGAGCTTTCTTT
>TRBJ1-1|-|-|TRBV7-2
CASSLHRMNTEAFF
TGTGCCAGCAGCTTACATAGAATGAACACTGAAGCTTTCTTT
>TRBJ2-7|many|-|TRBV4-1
CASSQAEGWEQYF
TGCGCCAGCAGCCAGGCTGAGGGATGGGAGCAGTACTTC
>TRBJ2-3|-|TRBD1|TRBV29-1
CSVLGQAQLSRTDTQYF
TGCAGCGTTCTAGGACAGGCACAACTATCTCGGACAGATACGCAGTATTTT
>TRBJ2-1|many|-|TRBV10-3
CAISSIAVEQFF
TGTGCCATCAGTTCCATAGCGGTGGAGCAGTTCTTC
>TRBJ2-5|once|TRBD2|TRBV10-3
CAISESQREGQETQYF
TGTGCCATCAGTGAGTCCCAGCGGGAGGGGCAAGAGACCCAGTACTTC
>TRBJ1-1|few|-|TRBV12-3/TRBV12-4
CASSTGLHTEAFF
TGTGCCAGCAGTACGGGACTTCACACCGAAGCTTTCTTT
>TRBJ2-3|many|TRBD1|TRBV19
CASRSGGAGTDTQYF
TGTGCCAGTAGATCAGGGGGCGCCGGCACAGATACGCAGTATTTT
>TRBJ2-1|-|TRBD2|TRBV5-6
CASSLKGRLALIYNEQFF
TGTGCCAGCAGCTTGAAAGGACGACTAGCTCTAATTTACAATGAGCAGTTCTTC
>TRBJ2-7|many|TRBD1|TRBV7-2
CASSGGYPYEQYF
TGTGCCAGCTCAGGGGGCTACCCCTACGAGCAGTACTTC
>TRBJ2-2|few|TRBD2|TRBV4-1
CASSPALATNTGELFF
TGCGCCAGCAGCCCAGCACTAGCGACGAACACCGGGGAGCTGTTTTTT
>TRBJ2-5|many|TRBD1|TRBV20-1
CSARGQGVETQYF
TGCAGTGCTAGGGGACAGGGGGTTGAGACCCAGTACTTC
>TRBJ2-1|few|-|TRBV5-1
CASSLEVSSYNEQFF
TGCGCCAGCAGCTTGGAAGTCAGCTCCTACAATGAGCAGTTCTTC
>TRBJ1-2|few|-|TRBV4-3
CASSQDQGLFYGYTF
TGCGCCAGCAGCCAAGATCAGGGGTTGTTCTATGGCTACACCTTC
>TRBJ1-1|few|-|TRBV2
CASGMLGTEAFF
TGTGCCAGTGGAATGTTGGGTACTGAAGCTTTCTTT
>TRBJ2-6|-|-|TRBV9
CASSVDRHLSGANVLTF
TGTGCCAGCAGCGTAGATAGACACCTCTCTGGGGCCAACGTCCTGACTTTC
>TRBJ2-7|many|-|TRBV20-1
CSASSSYEQYF
TGCAGTGCTAGCTCCTCCTACGAGCAGTACTTC
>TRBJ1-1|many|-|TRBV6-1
CASSPNGGIITEAFF
TGTGCCAGCAGTCCAAACGGGGGAATTATCACTGAAGCTTTCTTT
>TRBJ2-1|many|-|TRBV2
CASSEALDFPSYNEQFF
TGTGCCAGCAGTGAAGCGCTTGACTTCCCCTCCTACAATGAGCAGTTCTTC
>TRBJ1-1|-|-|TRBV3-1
CASSQEVGSDVGAFF
TGTGCCAGCAGCCAAGAAGTAGGGTCCGATGTTGGAGCTTTCTTT
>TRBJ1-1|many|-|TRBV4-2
CASSPLYFWGGTEAFF
TGTGCCAGCAGCCCCCTTTATTTCTGGGGGGGCACTGAAGCTTTCTTT
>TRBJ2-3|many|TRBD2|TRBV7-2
CASSSRTSGTDTQYF
TGTGCCAGCAGCAGTCGGACTAGCGGCACAGATACGCAGTATTTT
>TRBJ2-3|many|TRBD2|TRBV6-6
CASSYSSGAGGSDTQYF
TGTGCCAGCAGTTACTCGTCCGGAGCGGGAGGGTCGGATACGCAGTATTTT
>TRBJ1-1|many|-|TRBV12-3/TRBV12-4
CASSYRRAANTEAFF
TGTGCCAGCAGTTACAGGAGGGCAGCGAACACTGAAGCTTTCTTT
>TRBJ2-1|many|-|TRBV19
CASSPTPGFVNEQFF
TGTGCCAGTAGTCCCACCCCGGGGTTCGTCAATGAGCAGTTCTTC
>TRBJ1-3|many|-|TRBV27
CASSWGAGTGNTIYF
TGTGCCAGCAGTTGGGGGGCAGGGACTGGAAACACCATATATTTT
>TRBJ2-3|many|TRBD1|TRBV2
CASSGGTGTDTQYF
TGTGCCAGCAGTGGGGGGACAGGGACAGATACGCAGTATTTT
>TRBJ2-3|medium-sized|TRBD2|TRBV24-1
CATNLAGTDTQYF
TGTGCCACCAACCTAGCGGGCACAGATACGCAGTATTTT
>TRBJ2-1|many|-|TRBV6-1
CASSHGGNAHDEQFF
TGTGCCAGCAGTCACGGTGGGAACGCCCACGATGAGCAGTTCTTC
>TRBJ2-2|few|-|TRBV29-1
CSVKRQNTGELFF
TGCAGCGTCAAAAGACAGAACACCGGGGAGCTGTTTTTT
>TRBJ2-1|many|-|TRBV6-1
CASSSWQGTYNEQFF
TGTGCCAGCAGTTCTTGGCAGGGTACCTACAATGAGCAGTTCTTC
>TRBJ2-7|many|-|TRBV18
CASSSEGSSYEQYF
TGTGCCAGCTCATCCGAGGGTAGCTCCTACGAGCAGTACTTC
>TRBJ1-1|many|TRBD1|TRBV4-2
CASSQPMWDSEAFF
TGTGCCAGCAGCCAACCGATGTGGGACAGTGAAGCTTTCTTT
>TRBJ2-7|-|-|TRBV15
CATSRGQGNTYEQYF
TGTGCCACCAGCAGAGGGCAGGGGAACACCTACGAGCAGTACTTC
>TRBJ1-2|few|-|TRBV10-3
CATQGGLGPYGYTF
TGTGCCACTCAGGGAGGACTGGGTCCCTATGGCTACACCTTC
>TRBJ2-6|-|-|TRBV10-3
CAISDSGVGANVLTF
TGTGCCATCAGTGACTCAGGGGTTGGGGCCAACGTCCTGACTTTC
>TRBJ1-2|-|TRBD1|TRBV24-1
CATSGMGQVYGYTF
TGTGCCACCAGTGGAATGGGACAGGTTTATGGCTACACCTTC
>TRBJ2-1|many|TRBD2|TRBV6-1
CAARRGTSVKYEQFF
TGTGCCGCTCGGCGAGGGACTAGCGTAAAATATGAGCAGTTCTTC
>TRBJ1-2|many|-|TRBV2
CASSEVGEGGYTF
TGTGCCAGCAGTGAGGTTGGGGAAGGGGGCTACACCTTC
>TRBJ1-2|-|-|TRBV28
CASSFQYGGTNYGYTF
TGTGCCAGCAGTTTTCAGTATGGGGGTACTAACTATGGCTACACCTTC
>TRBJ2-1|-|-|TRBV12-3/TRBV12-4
CASRPLVQSYNEQFF
TGTGCCAGCAGACCGCTAGTACAGTCCTACAATGAGCAGTTCTTC
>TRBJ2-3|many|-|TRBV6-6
CASSYSPRAGQGADTQYF
TGTGCCAGCAGTTACTCCCCCCGGGCAGGGCAAGGGGCAGATACGCAGTATTTT
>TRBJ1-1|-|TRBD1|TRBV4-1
CASSHGTAPTEAFF
TGCGCCAGCAGCCACGGGACAGCCCCCACTGAAGCTTTCTTT
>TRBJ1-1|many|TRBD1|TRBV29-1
CSVEDLYTGGLNTEAFF
TGCAGCGTTGAAGATCTATACACAGGGGGCTTAAACACTGAAGCTTTCTTT
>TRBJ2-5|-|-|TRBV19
CASSIGQNQETQYF
TGTGCCAGTAGTATTGGCCAGAACCAAGAGACCCAGTACTTC
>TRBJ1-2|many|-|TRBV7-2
CASSYIGLSYGYTF
TGTGCCAGCAGCTATATAGGACTTTCCTATGGCTACACCTTC
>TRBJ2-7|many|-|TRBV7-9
CASSSTSSYEQYF
TGTGCCAGCAGCTCGACTAGTTCCTACGAGCAGTACTTC
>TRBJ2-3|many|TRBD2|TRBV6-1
CASSKTSGRDFPDTQYF
TGTGCCAGCAGTAAGACTAGCGGGAGAGATTTTCCAGATACGCAGTATTTT
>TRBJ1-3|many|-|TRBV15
CATRLGGGNTIYF
TGTGCCACCCGGCTGGGAGGTGGAAACACCATATATTTT
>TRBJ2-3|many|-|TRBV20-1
CSARMQVSGTDTQYF
TGCAGTGCTAGAATGCAGGTCTCGGGAACAGATACGCAGTATTTT
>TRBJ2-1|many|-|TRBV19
CATAQTSAVPYNEQFF
TGTGCCACTGCTCAAACTTCGGCAGTACCTTACAATGAGCAGTTCTTC
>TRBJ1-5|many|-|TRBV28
CASSPGGGGSNQPQHF
TGTGCCAGTAGTCCCGGGGGGGGAGGCAGTAATCAGCCCCAGCATTTT
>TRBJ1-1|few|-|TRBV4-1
CASSQDLRGPNTEAFF
TGCGCCAGCAGCCAAGATCTGCGGGGGCCGAACACTGAAGCTTTCTTT
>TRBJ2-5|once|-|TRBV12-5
CASKLGTQETQYF
TGTGCTAGTAAATTAGGGACTCAAGAGACCCAGTACTTC
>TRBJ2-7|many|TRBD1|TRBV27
CASMPGTGASYEQYF
TGTGCCAGCATGCCCGGGACAGGCGCGTCCTACGAGCAGTACTTC